The next 20 T cell receptor beta chains were all read from a single sample in a study of blood T cell repertoires in COVID-19 (dated by TCRdb to 2018 to 2021). The library was produced with the immunoSEQ multiplex PCR assay. TCRdb took over this immuneACCESS table, retaining in-frame rearrangements with V and J assigned. Such tables are incomplete; in checked studies, under half of the missing clones stem from an unresolved V gene, and the remainder is unexplained. For this sample there are 60,000 to 70,000 clones; approximately 85% appear just once. The ten top clones hold 40% to 45% of the sample. The sequenced sample was peripheral blood. These TCRs come from a woman aged 55-70 years with COVID-19, enrolled during active disease.

The chain is built from TRBV6-6 and TRBJ1-5, with D tentatively TRBD1 (5 bases). CDR1 and CDR2 from the germline V gene are MNHNY and SVGAGI (reference sequence). The CDR3 runs 14 residues. V was shortened by 5 bases and J by 4 bases, with 12 bases between the two germline ends. As DNA, the CDR3 is TGTGCCAGCAGTCAGACAGCGACGAATCAGCCCCAGCATTTT. Translation: CASSQTATNQPQHF.

This chain connects TRBV2 to TRBJ2-2, with D perhaps matching TRBD1 (5 bases). The CDR3 spans 16 residues. With 6 bases removed from V and 7 bases from J, the gap between germline ends came to 21 bases. The germline V gene has CDR1 SNHLY and CDR2 FYNNEI. CDR3 residues: CASRGRELSSSGELFF. In DNA, the CDR3 is TGTGCCAGCAGGGGCAGGGAATTGAGTTCGAGCGGGGAGCTGTTTTTT.

The V and J genes are TRBV28 and TRBJ2-7; tentative D call: TRBD1 (5 bases). The germline V gene has CDR1 MDHEN and CDR2 SYDVKM. Trimming took 5 bases from V and 2 from J, leaving 7 bases between them. The CDR3 sequence is 12 residues long. The CDR3 here is CASSRGTYEQYF. DNA for the CDR3: TGTGCCAGCAGTAGGGGAACCTACGAGCAGTACTTC.

CDR3 region: CASSLFGVTEAFF. Written as DNA, the CDR3 is TGTGCCAGCAGTCTGTTCGGGGTCACTGAAGCTTTCTTT. The chain combines TRBV7-9 with TRBJ1-1; D gene uncertain. Between the trimmed V and J ends, which lost 6 bases and 4 bases, there was a span of 12 bases. The CDR3 has 13 amino acids. The germline V gene has CDR1 SEHNR and CDR2 FQNEAQ (reference sequence).

The chain has TRBV27 and TRBJ2-7; D remains ambiguous. Trimming took off 5 bases at V and 0 bases at J, with 11 bases between the two ends. This CDR3 contains 14 residues. The V gene's germline CDR1 is MNHEY and CDR2 SMNVEV (reference sequence). The CDR3 DNA sequence: TGTGCCAGCAGTCCCCCCCACAGCTCCTACGAGCAGTACTTC. It yields the protein CASSPPHSSYEQYF.

The chain is built from TRBV7-2 and TRBJ1-5; maybe TRBD1 (5 bases). Germline V gene lookup returns CDR1 SGHTA and CDR2 FQGNSA. V gave up 2 bases and J gave up 5 bases, with 13 bases separating them. The CDR3 loop spans 15 amino acids. CDR3 loop: CASSLRWGRDQPQHF. CDR3 coding DNA: TGTGCCAGCAGCTTAAGGTGGGGCAGAGATCAGCCCCAGCATTTT.

V gene TRBV30 combines with J gene TRBJ2-1; 7 bases align to TRBD2. Germline assignment: CDR1 GTSNPN and CDR2 SVGIG (reference sequence). J lost 1 base, V lost 7 bases, and 4 bases had no gene match. The length of the CDR3 is 13 residues. CDR3 bases: TGTGCCTTCGAGCGGGGATCCTACAATGAGCAGTTCTTC. This encodes CAFERGSYNEQFF.

The V gene is TRBV30, the J gene TRBJ2-3; TRBD2 is a possible D gene (5 bases). The ends were cut back, 2 bases at V and 5 bases at J, with 14 bases in the middle. From germline, CDR1 is GTSNPN and CDR2 SVGIG (reference sequence). The length of the CDR3 is 14 residues. CDR3: CAWSSDYEGDTQYF. DNA for the CDR3: TGTGCCTGGAGTTCTGACTACGAAGGAGATACGCAGTATTTT.

The V gene is TRBV6-5, the J gene TRBJ1-4; 10 nucleotides match TRBD1. J gave up 8 bases and V 8 bases, and 5 bases lay outside the gene matches. Germline CDR1 and CDR2: MNHEY and SVGAGI. CDR3 length equals 13 residues. The CDR3 reads CASGRDRGEKLFF. CDR3 DNA: TGTGCCAGCGGCCGGGACAGGGGCGAAAAACTGTTTTTT.

This chain links TRBV6-5 with TRBJ2-1; TRBD2 might be the D (6 bases). V gave up 3 bases and J gave up 5 bases, with 11 bases separating them. The CDR3 runs 14 residues. The germline V gene encodes CDR1 MNHEY and CDR2 SVGAGI. The CDR3 spells CASSYRSGHNEQFF. The CDR3 nucleotides are TGTGCCAGCAGTTATCGTAGCGGACACAATGAGCAGTTCTTC.

V gene TRBV29-1 combines with J gene TRBJ2-1; TRBD2 agrees at 9 bases. V lost 5 bases to trimming and J lost 3 bases; unmatched junction nucleotides: 2. The CDR3 spans 13 residues. Germline CDR1 SQVTM, CDR2 ANQGSEA. For the CDR3, the DNA is TGCAGCGTTCGACTAGCGGTCTACAATGAGCAGTTCTTC. Translation gives CSVRLAVYNEQFF.

The V call is TRBV7-9, the J call TRBJ2-5; 16 bases agree with TRBD2. Looked up from germline, CDR1 is SEHNR and CDR2 is FQNEAQ (reference sequence). The CDR3 sequence is 17 residues long. V trimming: 3 bases; J trimming: 0 bases; junction bases outside the gene matches: 1. CDR3 nucleotide sequence: TGTGCCAGCAGCTTGGGACTAGCGGGGGGGTACCAAGAGACCCAGTACTTC. Amino acids: CASSLGLAGGYQETQYF.

The V gene is TRBV2, the J gene TRBJ1-1; 7 bases align to TRBD1. The CDR3 is made up of 15 amino acids. V lost 4 bases to trimming and J lost 4 bases; unmatched junction nucleotides: 9. Germline CDR1 reads SNHLY; CDR2 reads FYNNEI. The CDR3 DNA follows: TGTGCCAGCAGTGCATACAGGGGTGGTAGCACTGAAGCTTTCTTT. Protein product: CASSAYRGGSTEAFF.

The rearrangement uses TRBV9 and TRBJ1-2; 7 bases are a match to TRBD1. Germline V lookup: CDR1 SGDLS, CDR2 YYNGEE. This CDR3 has 14 residues. The V and J ends lost 4 bases and 6 bases, in that order; junction bases with no gene match: 9. The CDR3 region is CASSFRQGTDGYTF. The CDR3 region has the DNA TGTGCCAGCAGCTTCAGACAGGGAACGGATGGCTACACCTTC.

The chain uses TRBV20-1 and TRBJ2-2; 7 nucleotides agree with TRBD2. J lost 1 base, V lost 3 bases, and 2 bases had no gene match. CDR1 is DFQATT and CDR2 is SNEGSKA in the germline V gene (reference sequence). This CDR3 has 14 residues. The CDR3 loop is CSASRGVNTGELFF. The CDR3 DNA sequence: TGCAGTGCTAGTCGGGGGGTGAACACCGGGGAGCTGTTTTTT.

The chain couples TRBV11-3 to TRBJ2-1, with 10 bases that match TRBD1. CDR1 and CDR2 from the germline V gene are SGHNT and YENEEA. The CDR3 covers 16 residues. V trimming: 4 bases; J trimming: 6 bases; junction bases outside the gene matches: 9. The chain's CDR3 is CASSSQSGQGFNEQFF. The CDR3 bases are TGTGCCAGCAGCTCTCAATCGGGACAGGGGTTCAATGAGCAGTTCTTC. Combining the CDR3 with reference TRBV11-3 and TRBJ2-1 gives the whole variable domain EAGVVQSPRYKIIEKKQPVAFWCNPISGHNTLYWYLQNLGQGPELLIRYENEEAVDDSQLPKDRFSAERLKGVDSTLKIQPAELGDSAVYLCASSSQSGQGFNEQFFGPGTRLTVL.

The rearrangement uses TRBV9 and TRBJ1-5; 7 bases map to TRBD1. The CDR3 is made up of 16 amino acids. Looked up from germline, CDR1 is SGDLS and CDR2 is YYNGEE. V was clipped by 0 bases and J by 3 bases; unmatched bases: 6. In nucleotides, the CDR3 is TGTGCCAGCAGCGTAGGGATAGACAGGGTCAATCAGCCCCAGCATTTT. Its protein is CASSVGIDRVNQPQHF.

The rearrangement joins TRBV5-6 to TRBJ2-7, with 7 positions matching TRBD1. Germline trimming cut 4 bases from V and 2 bases from J; bases unmatched to any gene: 3. Germline CDR1 SGHDT, CDR2 YYEEEE. The CDR3 has 13 amino acids. In DNA form, the CDR3 reads TGTGCCAGCAGCGGGGACAGTGCCTACGAGCAGTACTTC. Encoded protein: CASSGDSAYEQYF.

The rearrangement joins TRBV28 to TRBJ2-7; the D gene is possibly TRBD2 (5 bases). Germline values: CDR1 MDHEN, CDR2 SYDVKM. There are 13 residues in the CDR3. V was cut by 6 bases and J by 4 bases, with 13 bases left in between. Here the CDR3 reads CASSPVSGYEQYF. The CDR3 coding sequence is TGTGCCAGCAGCCCCGTTTCGGGATACGAGCAGTACTTC.

This chain uses TRBV10-3 with TRBJ2-3, with D perhaps TRBD2 (5 bases). Germline CDR1 ENHRY, CDR2 SYGVKD. Trimming stripped 4 bases from V and 2 bases from J, with 13 bases between. The CDR3 is made up of 15 amino acids. CDR3 amino acids: CAISGSVATTDTQYF. Written as DNA, the CDR3 is TGTGCCATCAGTGGATCGGTAGCGACCACAGATACGCAGTATTTT.